Listed here are 21 T cell receptor beta chains from one sample, sequenced in a study of technical replicates of blood from a few donors. Assay used: immunoSEQ multiplex PCR; TCRdb lists only in-frame clones, some missing. The sample has roughly 92,000 clones; around 95% are singletons. Sequences were obtained from T cells isolated from PBMCs. These receptors originate from a human donor in good health.

The chain carries TRBV9 and TRBJ1-1; 8 bases are shared with TRBD1. Per the germline V gene, CDR1 is SGDLS and CDR2 is YYNGEE. Trimming removed 4 bases from V and 5 bases from J; junction bases left unmatched: 10. CDR3 size: 15 residues. The CDR3 DNA sequence: TGTGCCAGCAGCCCCATAGACAGGGGTGAAACTGAAGCTTTCTTT. Its protein product is CASSPIDRGETEAFF.

V gene TRBV19 combines with J gene TRBJ2-2, with 8 bases identical to TRBD2. This CDR3 is 17 amino acids long. Germline V lookup: CDR1 LNHDA, CDR2 SQIVND (reference sequence). The trim removed 6 bases at V and 1 base at J, leaving 10 bases unmatched. The CDR3 protein is CASRLILLAGNTGELFF. The CDR3 region has the DNA TGTGCCAGTAGACTCATACTCCTAGCGGGGAACACCGGGGAGCTGTTTTTT.

J is TRBJ2-3 and V is TRBV5-1; the D gene is possibly TRBD2 (6 bases). Germline V lookup: CDR1 SGHRS, CDR2 YFSETQ. The CDR3 runs to 15 residues. V dropped 4 bases and J dropped 0 bases, with 12 bases sitting between them. Written as DNA, the CDR3 is TGCGCCAGCAGCCCGACGGGGGTTAGCACAGATACGCAGTATTTT. This sequence encodes CASSPTGVSTDTQYF. The whole variable domain, remainder taken from reference TRBV5-1 and TRBJ2-3, is KAGVTQTPRYLIKTRGQQVTLSCSPISGHRSVSWYQQTPGQGLQFLFEYFSETQRNKGNFPGRFSGRQFSNSRSEMNVSTLELGDSALYLCASSPTGVSTDTQYFGPGTRLTVL.

The table lists this clone with a few counts. The CDR3 loop reads CAWRNSGPSNQPQHF. DNA for the CDR3: TGTGCCTGGAGAAATTCAGGGCCTAGCAATCAGCCCCAGCATTTT. The chain links TRBV30 to TRBJ1-5; maybe TRBD1 (5 bases). Germline V gene lookup returns CDR1 GTSNPN and CDR2 SVGIG (reference sequence). This CDR3 is built from 15 residues. The germline V and J ends were trimmed by 3 bases and 0 bases, with 12 bases remaining between them.

J is TRBJ1-3 and V is TRBV18; unclear D gene. The CDR3 length is 16 residues. Germline lookup yields CDR1 KGHSH and CDR2 LQKENI. Between the trimmed V and J ends, which lost 6 bases and 0 bases, there was a span of 15 bases. The CDR3 nucleotides are TGTGCCAGCTCCCCTGCGGGATGGTCCTCTGGAAACACCATATATTTT. Translated: CASSPAGWSSGNTIYF.

The chain recombines TRBV2 with TRBJ2-1, with 8 bases fitting TRBD2. CDR1 SNHLY and CDR2 FYNNEI come from the germline V gene. The V segment lost 5 bases and the J segment 9 bases; nucleotides outside the gene matches: 6. This CDR3 region has 13 residues. CDR3 nucleotide sequence: TGTGCCAGCAGTAGCGGGAGAATGAGTGAGCAGTTCTTC. Protein product: CASSSGRMSEQFF.

The rearrangement joins TRBV9 to TRBJ2-3, with D possibly being TRBD1 (5 bases). In germline, CDR1 is SGDLS, CDR2 YYNGEE. Between the trimmed V and J ends, which lost 4 bases and 4 bases, there was a span of 22 bases. The CDR3 length is 17 residues. CDR3 sequence: CASSPIRTPRDSDTQYF. The CDR3 nucleotides are TGTGCCAGCAGCCCAATAAGGACCCCCAGGGATTCAGATACGCAGTATTTT.

This clone came up once. The chain combines TRBV2 with TRBJ1-5; D ambiguous. This CDR3 has 17 residues. V lost 3 bases and J lost 3, with 18 bases in between. Germline V CDR1 and CDR2: SNHLY, FYNNEI. DNA of the CDR3: TGTGCCAGCAGTGATGAGGCAGGACTTTCTGACAATCAGCCCCAGCATTTT. It is translated as CASSDEAGLSDNQPQHF. The complete variable domain, with remaining parts taken from reference TRBV2 and TRBJ1-5, reads EPEVTQTPSHQVTQMGQEVILRCVPISNHLYFYWYRQILGQKVEFLVSFYNNEISEKSEIFDDQFSVERPDGSNFTLKIRSTKLEDSAMYFCASSDEAGLSDNQPQHFGDGTRLSIL.

The genes are TRBV10-1 and TRBJ2-1, with D perhaps TRBD1 (6 bases). Per germline, CDR1 WNHNN and CDR2 SYGVQD (reference sequence). The CDR3 length is 16 residues. V lost 2 bases, J lost 7 bases, and 18 bases lay in between. The CDR3 here is CASSEMKGEMINEQFF. The CDR3 DNA reads TGCGCCAGCAGTGAGATGAAGGGGGAGATGATAAATGAGCAGTTCTTC.

This chain links TRBV19 with TRBJ2-5, with 11 positions matching TRBD2. The trim removed 4 bases at V and 4 bases at J, leaving 11 bases unmatched. CDR1 and CDR2 from the germline V gene are LNHDA and SQIVND (reference sequence). CDR3 length equals 17 residues. The CDR3 loop reads CASSTPPLAGVSETQYF. CDR3 coding DNA: TGTGCCAGTAGTACCCCCCCACTAGCGGGAGTTTCAGAGACCCAGTACTTC.

The chain uses TRBV18 and TRBJ2-1; 8 positions agree with TRBD2. Per the germline V gene, CDR1 is KGHSH and CDR2 is LQKENI. Trimming took 3 bases from V and 0 from J; bases not matched to a gene: 4. The CDR3 covers 16 residues. CDR3 residues: CASSPVSGSSYNEQFF. In DNA form, the CDR3 reads TGTGCCAGCTCACCGGTCAGCGGGAGCTCCTACAATGAGCAGTTCTTC.

The rearrangement uses TRBV4-2 and TRBJ2-6; 7 bases are a match to TRBD1. The germline gives CDR1 LGHNA, CDR2 YNFKEQ. V shed 3 bases and J 1 base; nucleotides not matched to a gene: 0. The CDR3 has 15 amino acids. The CDR3 nucleotides are TGTGCCAGCAGCCAGACAGGGTCTGGGGCCAACGTCCTGACTTTC. This sequence encodes CASSQTGSGANVLTF.

This chain connects TRBV6-6 to TRBJ2-7; 10 bases match TRBD1. The junction had 7 bases not matched to a gene; V was cut back by 4 bases and J by 4 bases. This CDR3 contains 15 residues. Germline V gene lookup returns CDR1 MNHNY and CDR2 SVGAGI (reference sequence). The CDR3 DNA sequence: TGTGCCAGCAGTTTAACCGGGACAGGGGCTTACGAGCAGTACTTC. Amino acid sequence: CASSLTGTGAYEQYF.

The V and J genes are TRBV4-1 and TRBJ2-1; D perhaps matches TRBD2 (5 bases). V was cut by 0 bases and J by 5 bases, with 11 bases left in between. The CDR3 has 15 residues. Germline V lookup: CDR1 MGHRA, CDR2 YSYEKL. DNA of the CDR3: TGCGCCAGCAGCCAAGAAGGTAGGACTGACAATGAGCAGTTCTTC. Translation: CASSQEGRTDNEQFF.

The rearrangement links TRBV20-1 to TRBJ1-3; no firm D call. Deletions cut 4 bases from V and 8 bases from J, with 9 bases between. CDR3 size: 11 residues. Germline values: CDR1 DFQATT, CDR2 SNEGSKA (reference sequence). Here the CDR3 reads CSATYIDTIYF. The CDR3 DNA reads as TGCAGTGCTACCTATATAGACACCATATATTTT.

V usage is TRBV6-5 and J usage is TRBJ2-1; 7 bases are shared with TRBD2. This CDR3 comprises 14 residues. Germline V gene lookup returns CDR1 MNHEY and CDR2 SVGAGI. With 7 bases clipped from V and 4 bases from J, the junction kept 7 bases outside the gene matches. CDR3 residues: CASNRRETYNEQFF. CDR3 DNA sequence: TGTGCCAGCAATAGGCGGGAGACATACAATGAGCAGTTCTTC.

This sequence joins TRBV11-2 and TRBJ2-5, with TRBD1 matching over 7 bases. Germline CDR1 is SGHAT and CDR2 is FQNNGV. Germline trimming cut 1 base from V and 5 bases from J; bases unmatched to any gene: 4. The CDR3 totals 14 residues. CDR3 sequence (DNA): TGTGCCAGCAGCTTAGGACAGGGCAGGGAGACCCAGTACTTC. It is translated as CASSLGQGRETQYF.

This rearrangement joins TRBV19 to TRBJ2-2; TRBD1 matches at 8 bases. Trimming removed 6 bases from V and 4 bases from J; junction bases left unmatched: 7. The CDR3 covers 15 residues. Germline CDR1 LNHDA, CDR2 SQIVND (reference sequence). The CDR3 nucleotides read TGTGCCAGTAGCCCACAGGGGGTGGGCACCGGGGAGCTGTTTTTT. Amino acid sequence: CASSPQGVGTGELFF. Drawing the rest from reference TRBV19 and TRBJ2-2, the complete variable domain is DGGITQSPKYLFRKEGQNVTLSCEQNLNHDAMYWYRQDPGQGLRLIYYSQIVNDFQKGDIAEGYSVSREKKESFPLTVTSAQKNPTAFYLCASSPQGVGTGELFFGEGSRLTVL.

This chain links TRBV14 with TRBJ1-4, with 12 bases that match TRBD1. V was pared by 4 bases and J by 10 bases, with 19 bases of the junction left unmatched. The germline V gene has CDR1 SGHDN and CDR2 FVKESK. This CDR3 is 19 amino acids long. As DNA, the CDR3 is TGTGCCAGCAGCCTGAGGCCGGGACAGGGGGCGCATCCACCCGGAAAACTGTTTTTT. Translating gives CASSLRPGQGAHPPGKLFF. Full variable domain (rest looked up from reference TRBV14 and TRBJ1-4): EAGVTQFPSHSVIEKGQTVTLRCDPISGHDNLYWYRRVMGKEIKFLLHFVKESKQDESGMPNNRFLAERTGGTYSTLKVQPAELEDSGVYFCASSLRPGQGAHPPGKLFFGSGTQLSVL.

This CDR3 is CASSKDRGGDTGELFF. In DNA form, the CDR3 reads TGCGCCAGCAGCAAAGACAGGGGAGGGGACACCGGGGAGCTGTTTTTT. The chain recombines TRBV5-1 with TRBJ2-2, with D possibly matching TRBD1 (8 bases). V was trimmed by 4 bases and J by 3 bases, leaving 16 bases between them. Germline V CDR1 and CDR2: SGHRS, YFSETQ. The CDR3 totals 16 residues.

The chain links TRBV5-1 to TRBJ1-5, with D perhaps matching TRBD1 (5 bases). Trimming took off 4 bases at V and 4 bases at J, with 12 bases between the two ends. Per germline, CDR1 SGHRS and CDR2 YFSETQ. There are 14 residues in the CDR3. CDR3 nucleotide sequence: TGCGCCAGCAGCCCTCAGGGAAGAAATCAGCCCCAGCATTTT. As protein: CASSPQGRNQPQHF.